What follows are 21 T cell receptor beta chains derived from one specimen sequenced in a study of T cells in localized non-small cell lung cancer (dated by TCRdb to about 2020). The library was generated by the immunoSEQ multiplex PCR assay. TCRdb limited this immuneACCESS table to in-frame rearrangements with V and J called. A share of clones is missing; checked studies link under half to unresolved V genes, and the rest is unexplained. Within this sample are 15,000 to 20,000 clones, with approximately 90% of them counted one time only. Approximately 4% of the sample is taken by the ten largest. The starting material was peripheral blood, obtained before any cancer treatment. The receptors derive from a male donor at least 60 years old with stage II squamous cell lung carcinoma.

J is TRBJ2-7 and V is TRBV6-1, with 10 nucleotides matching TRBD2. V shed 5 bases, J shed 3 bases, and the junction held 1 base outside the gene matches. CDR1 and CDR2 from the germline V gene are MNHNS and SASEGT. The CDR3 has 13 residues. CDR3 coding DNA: TGTGCCAGCAGTCTAGCGGGAGTCTACGAGCAGTACTTC. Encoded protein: CASSLAGVYEQYF.

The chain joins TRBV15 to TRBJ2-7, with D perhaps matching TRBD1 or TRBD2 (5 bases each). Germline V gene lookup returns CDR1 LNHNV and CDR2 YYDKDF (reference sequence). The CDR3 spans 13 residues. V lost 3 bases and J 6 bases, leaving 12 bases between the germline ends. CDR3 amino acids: CATSSGGTFEQYF. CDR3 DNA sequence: TGTGCCACCAGCAGTGGGGGTACCTTCGAGCAGTACTTC.

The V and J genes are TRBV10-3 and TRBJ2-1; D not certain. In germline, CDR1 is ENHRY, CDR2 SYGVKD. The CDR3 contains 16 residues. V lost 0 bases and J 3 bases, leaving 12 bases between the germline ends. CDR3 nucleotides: TGTGCCATCAGTGAGTCGATAGTTAAGGGCTACAATGAGCAGTTCTTC. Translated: CAISESIVKGYNEQFF.

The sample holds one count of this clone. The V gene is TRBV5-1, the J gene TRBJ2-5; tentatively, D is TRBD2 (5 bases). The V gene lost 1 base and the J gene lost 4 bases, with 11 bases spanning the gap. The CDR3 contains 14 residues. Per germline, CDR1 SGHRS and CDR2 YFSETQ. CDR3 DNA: TGCGCCAGCAGCTTGTGGACTCTAGGAGAGACCCAGTACTTC. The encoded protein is CASSLWTLGETQYF.

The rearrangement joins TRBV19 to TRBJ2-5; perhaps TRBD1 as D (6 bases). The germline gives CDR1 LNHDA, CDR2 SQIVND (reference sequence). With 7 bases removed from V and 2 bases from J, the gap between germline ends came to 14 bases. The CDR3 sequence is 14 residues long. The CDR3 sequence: CASTPRGVQETQYF. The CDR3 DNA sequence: TGTGCCAGTACCCCCAGGGGCGTACAAGAGACCCAGTACTTC.

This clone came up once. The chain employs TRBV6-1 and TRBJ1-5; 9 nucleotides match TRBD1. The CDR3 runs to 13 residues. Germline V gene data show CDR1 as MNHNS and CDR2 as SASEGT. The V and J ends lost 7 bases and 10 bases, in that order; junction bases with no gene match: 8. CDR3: CASKGQGPGPQHF. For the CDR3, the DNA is TGTGCCAGCAAGGGACAGGGACCAGGCCCCCAGCATTTT.

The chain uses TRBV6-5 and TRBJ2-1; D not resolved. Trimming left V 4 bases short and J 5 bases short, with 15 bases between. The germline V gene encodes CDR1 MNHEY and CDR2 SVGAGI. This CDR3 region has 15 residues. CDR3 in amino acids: CASSFRTQGHNEQFF. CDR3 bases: TGTGCCAGCAGTTTCAGAACTCAAGGCCACAATGAGCAGTTCTTC.

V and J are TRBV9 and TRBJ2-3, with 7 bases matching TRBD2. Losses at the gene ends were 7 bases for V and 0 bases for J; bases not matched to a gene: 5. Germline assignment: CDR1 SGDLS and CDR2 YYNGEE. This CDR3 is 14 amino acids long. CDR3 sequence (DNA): TGTGCCAGCGCCGGGCGGGGGAGCACAGATACGCAGTATTTT. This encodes CASAGRGSTDTQYF.

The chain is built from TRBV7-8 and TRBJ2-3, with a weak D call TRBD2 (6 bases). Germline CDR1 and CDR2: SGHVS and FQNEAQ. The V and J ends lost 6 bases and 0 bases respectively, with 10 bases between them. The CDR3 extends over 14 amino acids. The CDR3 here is CASSLGTSTDTQYF. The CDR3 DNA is TGTGCCAGCAGTCTAGGGACTAGCACAGATACGCAGTATTTT. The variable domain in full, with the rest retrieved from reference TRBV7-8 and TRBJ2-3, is GAGVSQSPRYKVAKRGQDVALRCDPISGHVSLFWYQQALGQGPEFLTYFQNEAQLDKSGLPSDRFFAERPEGSVSTLKIQRTQQEDSAVYLCASSLGTSTDTQYFGPGTRLTVL.

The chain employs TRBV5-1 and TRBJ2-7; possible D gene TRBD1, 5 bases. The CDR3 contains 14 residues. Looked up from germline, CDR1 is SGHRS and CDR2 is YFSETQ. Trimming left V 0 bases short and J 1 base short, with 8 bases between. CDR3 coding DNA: TGCGCCAGCAGCTTGGGGGGCAGTTCCTACGAGCAGTACTTC. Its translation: CASSLGGSSYEQYF.

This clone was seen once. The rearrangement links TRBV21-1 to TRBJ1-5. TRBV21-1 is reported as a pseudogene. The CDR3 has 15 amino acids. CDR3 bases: TGTGCCAGCAGCGTGCTACATTGGCATCATCAGCCCCAGCATTTT. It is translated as CASSVLHWHHQPQHF.

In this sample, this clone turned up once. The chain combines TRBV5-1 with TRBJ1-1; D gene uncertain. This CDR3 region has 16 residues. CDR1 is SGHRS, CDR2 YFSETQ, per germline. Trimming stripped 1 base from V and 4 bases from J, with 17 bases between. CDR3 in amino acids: CASSLIGQEGGTEAFF. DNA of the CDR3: TGCGCCAGCAGCTTGATAGGCCAGGAGGGTGGCACTGAAGCTTTCTTT.

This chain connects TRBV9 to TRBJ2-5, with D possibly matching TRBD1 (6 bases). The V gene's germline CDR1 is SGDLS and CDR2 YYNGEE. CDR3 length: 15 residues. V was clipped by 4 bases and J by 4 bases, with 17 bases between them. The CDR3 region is CASSPGQGRRETQYF. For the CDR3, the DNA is TGTGCCAGCAGCCCGGGACAAGGCAGGCGAGAGACCCAGTACTTC.

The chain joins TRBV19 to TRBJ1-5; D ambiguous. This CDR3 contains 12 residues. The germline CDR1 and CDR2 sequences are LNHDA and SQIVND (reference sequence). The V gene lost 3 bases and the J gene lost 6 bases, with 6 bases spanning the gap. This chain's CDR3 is CASSIPGQPQHF. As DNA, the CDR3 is TGTGCCAGTAGTATCCCGGGTCAGCCCCAGCATTTT. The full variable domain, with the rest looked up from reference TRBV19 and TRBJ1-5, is DGGITQSPKYLFRKEGQNVTLSCEQNLNHDAMYWYRQDPGQGLRLIYYSQIVNDFQKGDIAEGYSVSREKKESFPLTVTSAQKNPTAFYLCASSIPGQPQHFGDGTRLSIL.

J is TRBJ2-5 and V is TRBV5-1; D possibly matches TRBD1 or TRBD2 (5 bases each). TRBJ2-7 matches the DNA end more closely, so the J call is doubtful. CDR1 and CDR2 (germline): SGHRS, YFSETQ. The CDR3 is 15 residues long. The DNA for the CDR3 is TGCGCCAGCAGCCCCATCCAGGGAGTAAATTACGAGCAGTACTTC. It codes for CASSPIQGVNYEQYF.

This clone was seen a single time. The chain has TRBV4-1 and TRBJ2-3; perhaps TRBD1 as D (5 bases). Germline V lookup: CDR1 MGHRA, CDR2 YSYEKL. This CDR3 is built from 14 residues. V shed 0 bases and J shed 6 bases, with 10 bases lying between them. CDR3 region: CASSQDRGSDTQYF. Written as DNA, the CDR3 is TGCGCCAGCAGCCAAGATAGGGGAAGTGATACGCAGTATTTT.

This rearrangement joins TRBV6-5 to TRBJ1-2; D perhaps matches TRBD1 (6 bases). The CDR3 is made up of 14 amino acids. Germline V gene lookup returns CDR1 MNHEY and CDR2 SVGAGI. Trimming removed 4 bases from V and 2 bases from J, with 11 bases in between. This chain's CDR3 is CASSFGGANYGYTF. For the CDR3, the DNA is TGTGCCAGCAGTTTTGGGGGGGCGAACTATGGCTACACCTTC.

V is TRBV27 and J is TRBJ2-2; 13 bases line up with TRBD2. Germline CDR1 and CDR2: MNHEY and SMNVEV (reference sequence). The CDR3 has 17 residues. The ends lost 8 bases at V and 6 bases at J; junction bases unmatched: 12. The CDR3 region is CASHPPEGLAGSGELFF. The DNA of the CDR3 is TGTGCCAGCCATCCCCCGGAGGGACTAGCGGGATCCGGGGAGCTGTTTTTT.

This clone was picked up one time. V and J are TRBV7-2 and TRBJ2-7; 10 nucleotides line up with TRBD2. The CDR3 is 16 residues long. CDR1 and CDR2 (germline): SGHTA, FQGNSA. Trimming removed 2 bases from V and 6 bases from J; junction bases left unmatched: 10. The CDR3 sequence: CASSLISAGGSGEQYF. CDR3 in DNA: TGTGCCAGCAGCTTAATATCAGCGGGAGGGTCGGGCGAGCAGTACTTC.

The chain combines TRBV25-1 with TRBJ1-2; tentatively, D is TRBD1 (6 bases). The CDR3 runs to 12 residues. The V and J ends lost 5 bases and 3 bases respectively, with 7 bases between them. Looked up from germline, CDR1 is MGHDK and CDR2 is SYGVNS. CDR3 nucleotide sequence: TGTGCCAGCAGTCCAGGGGACTATGGCTACACCTTC. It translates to CASSPGDYGYTF.

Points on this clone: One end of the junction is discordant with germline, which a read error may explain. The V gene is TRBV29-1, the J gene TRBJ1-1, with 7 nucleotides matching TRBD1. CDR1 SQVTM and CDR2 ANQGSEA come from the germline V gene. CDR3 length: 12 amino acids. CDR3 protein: CSGEGGGGEAFF. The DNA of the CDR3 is TGCAGCGGTGAAGGGGGCGGCGGTGAAGCTTTCTTT.